Each of the 2 T cell receptor beta chains below was sequenced from the same sample in a study of regulatory T cells in long-lasting Graves disease. Arm-PCR of CDR3 regions and iRepertoire HTBI primers were used to build TCR beta libraries. TCRdb reanalysed the multiplex PCR reads using MiXCR and keeps one entry per CDR3 protein. The sample includes around 480,000 distinct CDR3 sequences, 16% of them seen just once. As for time point: newly diagnosed GD, antithyroid drugs for less than 3 months. With RNA extracted from PBMCs as input, the TCR library was made. These data also formed part of another study, on T cells in Graves' hyperthyroidism and ophthalmopathy.

Sample: peripheral blood mononuclear cells (PBMCs), taken at new diagnosis, from a patient treated with antithyroid drugs. These receptors were taken from a woman aged 40 to 65 with Graves disease.

This clonotype was observed a handful of times. J is TRBJ1-3 and V is TRBV12-3 or TRBV12-4, with 8 positions matching TRBD1. The CDR3 is made up of 19 amino acids. The junction had 14 bases not matched to a gene; V was cut back by 4 bases and J by 0 bases. The CDR3 is CASSSHQGARLDSGNTIYF. Here the CDR3 DNA reads TGTGCCAGCAGTTCCCACCAGGGGGCTCGCCTGGACTCTGGAAACACCATATATTTT.

The chain joins TRBV25-1 to TRBJ2-3; TRBD2 might be the D (5 bases). The J call is in doubt because the DNA end fits TRBJ2-5 better. CDR3 length equals 14 residues. CDR1 is MGHDK and CDR2 is SYGVNS in the germline V gene. The CDR3 sequence is CASTGGGPWETQYF. The CDR3, as DNA: TGTGCCAGCACCGGCGGCGGGCCCTGGGAGACCCAGTACTTC.